These 3 T cell receptor beta chains were sequenced from one sample in a study of OX40 agonist ivuxolimab in advanced cancers. TCRdb's copy holds only in-frame clones and misses some; the assay was immunoSEQ multiplex PCR. The sample consists of some 130,000 clones, 90% of them appearing once. The sequencing here drew on CD4+ or CD8+ T cells sorted from blood, taken in a trial of the OX40 agonist ivuxolimab. Receptors were obtained from an adult with an advanced solid tumor such as melanoma, head and neck, liver or kidney cancer.

The chain combines TRBV19 with TRBJ2-7; either TRBD1 or TRBD2 may fit D (5 bases each). CDR1 is LNHDA and CDR2 is SQIVND in the germline V gene (reference sequence). Trimming took 8 bases from V and 2 from J, leaving 13 bases between them. The length of the CDR3 is 13 residues. In DNA form, the CDR3 reads TGTGCCAGTTCCCGGGGCGGCCCCTACGAGCAGTACTTC. Protein sequence: CASSRGGPYEQYF.

The rearrangement uses TRBV19 and TRBJ1-1; D is possibly TRBD1 (5 bases). Per germline, CDR1 LNHDA and CDR2 SQIVND (reference sequence). Trimming cost V 2 bases and J 4 bases, with 8 bases left between them. This CDR3 has 13 amino acids. The CDR3 is CASSIQRGTEAFF. The CDR3 region has the DNA TGTGCCAGTAGTATACAAAGGGGCACTGAAGCTTTCTTT.

The chain recombines TRBV6-6 with TRBJ2-6, with no clear D. The CDR3 runs 14 residues. Germline loops: CDR1 MNHNY, CDR2 SVGAGI (reference sequence). The ends were cut back, 4 bases at V and 1 base at J, with 5 bases in the middle. The CDR3 here is CASSSHSGANVLTF. CDR3 nucleotide sequence: TGTGCCAGCAGTTCGCATTCTGGGGCCAACGTCCTGACTTTC.